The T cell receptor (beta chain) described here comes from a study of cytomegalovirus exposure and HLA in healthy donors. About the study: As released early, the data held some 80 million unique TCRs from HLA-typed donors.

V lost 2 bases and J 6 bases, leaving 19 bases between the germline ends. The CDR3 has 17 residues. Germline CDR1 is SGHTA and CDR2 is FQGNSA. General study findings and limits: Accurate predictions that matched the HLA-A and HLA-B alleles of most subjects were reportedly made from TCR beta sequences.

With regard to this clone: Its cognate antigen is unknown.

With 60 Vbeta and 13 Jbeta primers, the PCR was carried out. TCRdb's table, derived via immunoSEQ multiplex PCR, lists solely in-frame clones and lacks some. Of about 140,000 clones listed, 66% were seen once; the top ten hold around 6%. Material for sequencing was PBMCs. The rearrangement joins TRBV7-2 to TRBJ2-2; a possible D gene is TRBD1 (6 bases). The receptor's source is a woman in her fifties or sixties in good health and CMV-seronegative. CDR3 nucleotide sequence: TGTGCCAGCAGCTTAAAAAACAGGGTCGTCGGTCCCGGGGAGCTGTTTTTT. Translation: CASSLKNRVVGPGELFF. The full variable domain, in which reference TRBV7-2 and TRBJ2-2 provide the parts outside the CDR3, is GAGVSQSPSNKVTEKGKDVELRCDPISGHTALYWYRQSLGQGLEFLIYFQGNSAPDKSGLPSDRFSAERTGGSVSTLTIQRTQQEDSAVYLCASSLKNRVVGPGELFFGEGSRLTVL.